The 5 T cell receptor beta chains presented below share a single source sample, sequenced in a study of T cells in Graves' hyperthyroidism and ophthalmopathy. The investigators amplified TCR beta CDR3 regions from RNA transcripts. The HTBI primer set served for first-round RT-PCR of the TCR CDR3. Using its own MiXCR run on the multiplex PCR reads, TCRdb lists one record per CDR3 protein. The repertoire holds about 700,000 distinct CDR3 sequences, with approximately 14% as singletons. Sequenced material: blood. Source of these receptors: a woman aged 18-29 years with Graves' hyperthyroidism.

Only a few counts were recorded for this clonotype. The chain carries TRBV20-1 and TRBJ2-3; 8 nucleotides match TRBD2. Losses at the gene ends were 3 bases for V and 1 base for J; bases not matched to a gene: 6. The CDR3 loop spans 15 amino acids. CDR1 is DFQATT and CDR2 is SNEGSKA in the germline V gene (reference sequence). CDR3 nucleotide sequence: TGCAGTGCTAGTGTGGTAGCGGGACGCACAGATACGCAGTATTTT. It is translated as CSASVVAGRTDTQYF.

This clonotype showed up just a few times. J is TRBJ1-5 and V is TRBV19, with TRBD1 matching 7 bases. The CDR3 runs to 16 residues. Germline CDR1 and CDR2: LNHDA and SQIVND (reference sequence). V was clipped by 4 bases and J by 0 bases; unmatched bases: 6. The CDR3 DNA sequence: TGTGCCAGTAGTAAACAGGGGTGGTATAGCAATCAGCCCCAGCATTTT. Its protein product is CASSKQGWYSNQPQHF. The full variable domain, rest sourced from reference TRBV19 and TRBJ1-5, is DGGITQSPKYLFRKEGQNVTLSCEQNLNHDAMYWYRQDPGQGLRLIYYSQIVNDFQKGDIAEGYSVSREKKESFPLTVTSAQKNPTAFYLCASSKQGWYSNQPQHFGDGTRLSIL.

In this sample, this clonotype turned up a few times. The chain has TRBV19 and TRBJ2-1, with 11 positions matching TRBD2. V dropped 4 bases and J dropped 6; count of bases not matched to a gene: 17. The germline V gene encodes CDR1 LNHDA and CDR2 SQIVND (reference sequence). The CDR3 extends over 19 amino acids. The CDR3 bases are TGTGCCAGTAGTAAGAGAATCGGTAGCGGGAGGGTTCTAGGCAATGAGCAGTTCTTC. Translated, it gives CASSKRIGSGRVLGNEQFF.

This clonotype was detected many times. The V call is TRBV19, the J call TRBJ2-7; 7 positions agree with TRBD1. The germline V gene has CDR1 LNHDA and CDR2 SQIVND (reference sequence). V shed 4 bases and J 3 bases; nucleotides not matched to a gene: 18. The CDR3 runs to 18 residues. CDR3 in amino acids: CASSRSGTEDRRSYEQYF. CDR3 nucleotide sequence: TGTGCCAGTAGTAGATCCGGGACAGAGGATCGGCGGAGCTACGAGCAGTACTTC.

The sample holds many counts of this clonotype. As DNA, the CDR3 is TGTGCCAGCAGATCGGCGGGAGGGCCCATAGATACGCAGTATTTT. It codes for CASRSAGGPIDTQYF. V gene TRBV7-9 combines with J gene TRBJ2-3; TRBD2 matches at 9 bases. Per the germline V gene, CDR1 is SEHNR and CDR2 is FQNEAQ (reference sequence). The trim removed 6 bases at V and 5 bases at J, leaving 9 bases unmatched. CDR3 size: 15 residues.